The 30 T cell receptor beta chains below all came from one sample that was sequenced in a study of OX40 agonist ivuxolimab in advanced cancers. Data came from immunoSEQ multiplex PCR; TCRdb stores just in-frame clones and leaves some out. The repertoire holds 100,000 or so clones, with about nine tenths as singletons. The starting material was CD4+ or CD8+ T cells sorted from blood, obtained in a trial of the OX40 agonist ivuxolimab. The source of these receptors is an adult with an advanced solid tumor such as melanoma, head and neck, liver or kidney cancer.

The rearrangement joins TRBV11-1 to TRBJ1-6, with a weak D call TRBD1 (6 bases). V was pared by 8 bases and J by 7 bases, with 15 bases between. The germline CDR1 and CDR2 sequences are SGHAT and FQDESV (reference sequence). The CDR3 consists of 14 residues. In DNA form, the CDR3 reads TGTGCCAGCCAATCATACAGGGCGAATTCACCCCTCCACTTT. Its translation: CASQSYRANSPLHF. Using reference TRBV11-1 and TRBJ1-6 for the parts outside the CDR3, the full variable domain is EAEVAQSPRYKITEKSQAVAFWCDPISGHATLYWYRQILGQGPELLVQFQDESVVDDSQLPKDRFSAERLKGVDSTLKIQPAELGDSAMYLCASQSYRANSPLHFGNGTRLTVT.

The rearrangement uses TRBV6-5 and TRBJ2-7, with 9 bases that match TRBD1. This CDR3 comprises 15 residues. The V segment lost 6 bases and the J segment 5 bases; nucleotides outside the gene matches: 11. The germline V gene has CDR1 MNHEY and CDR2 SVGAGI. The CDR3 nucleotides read TGTGCCAGCAGCATTCAGGGACAGGGCCCCAACGAGCAGTACTTC. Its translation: CASSIQGQGPNEQYF.

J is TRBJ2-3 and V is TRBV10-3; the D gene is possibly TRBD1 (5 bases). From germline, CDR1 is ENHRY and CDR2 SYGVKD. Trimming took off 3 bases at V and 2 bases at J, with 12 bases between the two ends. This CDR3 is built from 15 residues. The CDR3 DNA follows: TGTGCCATCAGTGATCGACAGAATCCCACAGATACGCAGTATTTT. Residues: CAISDRQNPTDTQYF.

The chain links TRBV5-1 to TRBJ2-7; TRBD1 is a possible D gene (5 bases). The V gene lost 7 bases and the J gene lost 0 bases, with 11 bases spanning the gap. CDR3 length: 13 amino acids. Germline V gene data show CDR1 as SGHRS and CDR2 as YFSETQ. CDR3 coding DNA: TGCGCCAGCCGACCCGACAGCTCCTACGAGCAGTACTTC. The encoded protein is CASRPDSSYEQYF.

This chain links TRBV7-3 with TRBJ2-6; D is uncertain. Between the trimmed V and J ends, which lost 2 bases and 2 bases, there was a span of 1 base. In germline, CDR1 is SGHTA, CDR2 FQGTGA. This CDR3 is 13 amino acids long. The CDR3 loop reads CASSLAGANVLTF. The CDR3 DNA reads TGTGCCAGCAGCTTAGCTGGGGCCAACGTCCTGACTTTC.

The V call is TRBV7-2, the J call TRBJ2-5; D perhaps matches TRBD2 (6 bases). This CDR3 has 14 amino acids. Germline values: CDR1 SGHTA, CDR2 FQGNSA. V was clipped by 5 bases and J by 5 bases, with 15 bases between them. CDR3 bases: TGTGCCAGCAGCGCCAGCGGGTTCGGGGAGACCCAGTACTTC. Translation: CASSASGFGETQYF.

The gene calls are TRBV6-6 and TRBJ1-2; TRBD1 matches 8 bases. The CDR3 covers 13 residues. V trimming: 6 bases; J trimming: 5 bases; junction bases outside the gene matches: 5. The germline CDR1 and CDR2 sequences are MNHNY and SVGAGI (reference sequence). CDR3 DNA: TGTGCCAGCAGACAGGGGGGAGAGTATGGCTACACCTTC. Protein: CASRQGGEYGYTF.

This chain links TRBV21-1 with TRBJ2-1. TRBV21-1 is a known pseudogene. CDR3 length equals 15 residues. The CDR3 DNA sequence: TGTGCCAGCAGCAAGGGGCTAGCACTGTACAATGAGCAGTTCTTC. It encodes CASSKGLALYNEQFF.

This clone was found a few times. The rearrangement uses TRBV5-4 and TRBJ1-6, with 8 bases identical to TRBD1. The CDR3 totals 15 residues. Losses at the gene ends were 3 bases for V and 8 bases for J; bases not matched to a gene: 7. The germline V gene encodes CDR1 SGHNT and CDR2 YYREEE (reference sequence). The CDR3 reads CASSSRGLMDSPLHF. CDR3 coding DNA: TGTGCCAGCAGCTCCAGGGGGCTAATGGATTCACCCCTCCACTTT.

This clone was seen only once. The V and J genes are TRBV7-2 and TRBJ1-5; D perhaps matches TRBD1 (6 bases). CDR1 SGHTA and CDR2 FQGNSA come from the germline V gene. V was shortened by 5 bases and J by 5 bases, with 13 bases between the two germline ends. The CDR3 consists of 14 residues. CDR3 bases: TGTGCCAGCAGCCTATGGGGGCGCGATCAGCCCCAGCATTTT. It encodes CASSLWGRDQPQHF.

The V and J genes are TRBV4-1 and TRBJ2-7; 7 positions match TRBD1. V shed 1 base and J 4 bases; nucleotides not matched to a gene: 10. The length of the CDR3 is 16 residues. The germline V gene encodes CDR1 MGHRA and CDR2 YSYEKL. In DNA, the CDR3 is TGCGCCAGCAGCCAAGTTCCTACACTACAGGGGTACGAGCAGTACTTC. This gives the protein CASSQVPTLQGYEQYF.

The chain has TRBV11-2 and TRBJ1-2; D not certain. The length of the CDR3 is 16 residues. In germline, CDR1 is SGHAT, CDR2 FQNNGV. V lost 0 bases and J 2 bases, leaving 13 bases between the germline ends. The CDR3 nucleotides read TGTGCCAGCAGCTTAGAGGGCGGTACCGTGAACTATGGCTACACCTTC. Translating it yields CASSLEGGTVNYGYTF.

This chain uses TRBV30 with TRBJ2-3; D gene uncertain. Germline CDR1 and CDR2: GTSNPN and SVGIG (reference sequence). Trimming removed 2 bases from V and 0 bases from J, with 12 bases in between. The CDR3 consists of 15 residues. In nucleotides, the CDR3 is TGTGCCTGGAGTCGTAACAGCCTGAGCACAGATACGCAGTATTTT. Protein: CAWSRNSLSTDTQYF.

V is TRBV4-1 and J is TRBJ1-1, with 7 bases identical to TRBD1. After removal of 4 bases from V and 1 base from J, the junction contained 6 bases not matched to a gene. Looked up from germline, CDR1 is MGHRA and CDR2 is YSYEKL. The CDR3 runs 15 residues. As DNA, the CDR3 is TGCGCCAGCAGCCGGGGCGGGACAGCGAACACTGAAGCTTTCTTT. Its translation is CASSRGGTANTEAFF.

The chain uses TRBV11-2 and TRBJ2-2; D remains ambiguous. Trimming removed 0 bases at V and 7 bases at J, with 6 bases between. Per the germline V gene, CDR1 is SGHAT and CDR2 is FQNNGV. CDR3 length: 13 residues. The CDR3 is CASSLDIIGELFF. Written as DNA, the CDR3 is TGTGCCAGCAGCTTAGATATTATCGGGGAGCTGTTTTTT.

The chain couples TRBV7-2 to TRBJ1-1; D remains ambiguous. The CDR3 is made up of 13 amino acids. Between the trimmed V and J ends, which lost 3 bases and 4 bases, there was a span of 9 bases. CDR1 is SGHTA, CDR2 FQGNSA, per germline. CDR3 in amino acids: CASSFRPVTEAFF. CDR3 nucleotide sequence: TGTGCCAGCAGCTTTCGACCGGTCACTGAAGCTTTCTTT.

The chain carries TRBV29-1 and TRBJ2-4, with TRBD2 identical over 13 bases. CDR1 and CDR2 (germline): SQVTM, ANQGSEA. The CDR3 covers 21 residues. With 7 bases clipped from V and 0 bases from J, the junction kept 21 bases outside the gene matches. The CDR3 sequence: CSADILPGTSGKDLAKNIQYF. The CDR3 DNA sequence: TGCAGCGCCGACATCCTCCCCGGGACTAGCGGGAAGGATTTAGCCAAAAACATTCAGTACTTC.

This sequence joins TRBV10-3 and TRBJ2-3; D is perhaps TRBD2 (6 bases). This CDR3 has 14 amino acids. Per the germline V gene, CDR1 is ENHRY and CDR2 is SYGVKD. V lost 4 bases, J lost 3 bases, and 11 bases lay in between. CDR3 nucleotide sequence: TGTGCCATCAGTGGGCGGGACCGAACAGATACGCAGTATTTT. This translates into CAISGRDRTDTQYF.

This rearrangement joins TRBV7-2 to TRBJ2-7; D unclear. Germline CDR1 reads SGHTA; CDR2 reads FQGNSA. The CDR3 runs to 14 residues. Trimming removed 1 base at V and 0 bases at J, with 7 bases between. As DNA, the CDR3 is TGTGCCAGCAGCTTAGGAAGGAGCTCCTACGAGCAGTACTTC. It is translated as CASSLGRSSYEQYF.

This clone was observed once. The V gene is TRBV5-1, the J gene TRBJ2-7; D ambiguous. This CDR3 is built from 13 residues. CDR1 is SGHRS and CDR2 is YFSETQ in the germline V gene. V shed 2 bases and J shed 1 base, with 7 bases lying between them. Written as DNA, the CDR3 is TGCGCCAGCAGCTTCCCAGATTCCTACGAGCAGTACTTC. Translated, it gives CASSFPDSYEQYF.

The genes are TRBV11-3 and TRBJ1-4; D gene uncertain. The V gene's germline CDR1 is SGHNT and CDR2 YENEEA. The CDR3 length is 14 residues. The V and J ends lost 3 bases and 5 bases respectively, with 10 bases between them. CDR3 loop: CASSFAKMNEKLFF. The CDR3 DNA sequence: TGTGCCAGCAGCTTTGCCAAAATGAATGAAAAACTGTTTTTT.

The CDR3 protein is CASSPGSGGLYGYTF. CDR3 DNA sequence: TGTGCCAGCTCACCGGGATCAGGGGGCCTCTATGGCTACACCTTC. V and J are TRBV18 and TRBJ1-2; 8 bases agree with TRBD1. The junction had 7 bases not matched to a gene; V was cut back by 3 bases and J by 4 bases. The V gene's germline CDR1 is KGHSH and CDR2 LQKENI. CDR3 length equals 15 residues.

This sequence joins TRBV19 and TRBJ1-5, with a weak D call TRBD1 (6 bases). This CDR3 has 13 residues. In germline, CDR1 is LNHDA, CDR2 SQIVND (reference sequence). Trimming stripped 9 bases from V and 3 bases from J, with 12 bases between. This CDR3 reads CASAGQFNQPQHF. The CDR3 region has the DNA TGTGCCAGCGCCGGACAGTTCAATCAGCCCCAGCATTTT.

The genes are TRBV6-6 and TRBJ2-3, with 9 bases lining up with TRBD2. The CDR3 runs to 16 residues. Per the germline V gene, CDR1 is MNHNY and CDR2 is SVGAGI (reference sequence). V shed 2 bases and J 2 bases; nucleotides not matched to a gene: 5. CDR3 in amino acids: CASSYLASGVTDTQYF. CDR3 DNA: TGTGCCAGCAGTTACCTTGCTAGCGGGGTCACAGATACGCAGTATTTT.

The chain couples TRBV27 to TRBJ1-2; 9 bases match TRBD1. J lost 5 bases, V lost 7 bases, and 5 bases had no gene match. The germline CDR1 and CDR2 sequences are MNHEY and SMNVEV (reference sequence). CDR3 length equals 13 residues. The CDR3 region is CASTGTGTYGYTF. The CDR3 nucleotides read TGTGCCAGCACAGGGACAGGGACGTATGGCTACACCTTC.

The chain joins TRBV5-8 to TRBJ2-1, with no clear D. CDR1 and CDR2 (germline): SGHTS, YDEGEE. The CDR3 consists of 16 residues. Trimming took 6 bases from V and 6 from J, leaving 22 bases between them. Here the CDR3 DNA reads TGTGCCAGCAACCTCCCATGGGCAGGATGGGCCAATGAGCAGTTCTTC. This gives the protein CASNLPWAGWANEQFF.

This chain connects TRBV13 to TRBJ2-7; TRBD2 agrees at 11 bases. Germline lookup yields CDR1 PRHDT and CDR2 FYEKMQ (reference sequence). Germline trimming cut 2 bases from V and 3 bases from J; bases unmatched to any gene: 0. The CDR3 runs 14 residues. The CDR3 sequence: CASSLTSGSYEQYF. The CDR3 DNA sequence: TGTGCCAGCAGCTTAACTAGCGGGAGCTACGAGCAGTACTTC.

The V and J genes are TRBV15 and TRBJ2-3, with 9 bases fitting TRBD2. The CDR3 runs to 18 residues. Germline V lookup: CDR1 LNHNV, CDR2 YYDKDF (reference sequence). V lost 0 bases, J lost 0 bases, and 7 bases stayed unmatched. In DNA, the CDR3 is TGTGCCACCAGCAGAGATCTGTCTAGCGGGATAAGCACAGATACGCAGTATTTT. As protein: CATSRDLSSGISTDTQYF.

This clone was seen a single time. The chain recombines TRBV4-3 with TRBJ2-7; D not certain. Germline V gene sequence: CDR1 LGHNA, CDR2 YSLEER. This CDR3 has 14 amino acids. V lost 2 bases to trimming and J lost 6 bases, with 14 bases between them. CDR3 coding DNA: TGCGCCAGCAGCCAACCCAAGATAACCCCCGAGCAGTACTTC. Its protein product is CASSQPKITPEQYF.

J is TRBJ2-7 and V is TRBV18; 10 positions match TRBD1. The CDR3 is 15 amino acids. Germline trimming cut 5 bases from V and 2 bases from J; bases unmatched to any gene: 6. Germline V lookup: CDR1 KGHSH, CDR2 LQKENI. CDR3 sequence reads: CASSIPGQGTYEQYF. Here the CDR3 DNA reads TGTGCCAGCTCAATCCCGGGACAGGGGACCTACGAGCAGTACTTC.